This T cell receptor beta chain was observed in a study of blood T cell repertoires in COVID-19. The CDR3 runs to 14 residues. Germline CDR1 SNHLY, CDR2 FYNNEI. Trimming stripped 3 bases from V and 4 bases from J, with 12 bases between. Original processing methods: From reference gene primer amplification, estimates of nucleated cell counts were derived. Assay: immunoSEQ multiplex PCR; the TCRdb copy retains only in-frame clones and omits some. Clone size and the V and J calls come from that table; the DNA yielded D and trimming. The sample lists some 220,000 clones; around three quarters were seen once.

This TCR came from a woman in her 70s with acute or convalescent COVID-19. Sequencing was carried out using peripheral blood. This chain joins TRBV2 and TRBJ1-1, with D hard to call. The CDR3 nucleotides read TGTGCCAGCAGTGATCGTCCGTCGGTCACTGAAGCTTTCTTT. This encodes CASSDRPSVTEAFF.